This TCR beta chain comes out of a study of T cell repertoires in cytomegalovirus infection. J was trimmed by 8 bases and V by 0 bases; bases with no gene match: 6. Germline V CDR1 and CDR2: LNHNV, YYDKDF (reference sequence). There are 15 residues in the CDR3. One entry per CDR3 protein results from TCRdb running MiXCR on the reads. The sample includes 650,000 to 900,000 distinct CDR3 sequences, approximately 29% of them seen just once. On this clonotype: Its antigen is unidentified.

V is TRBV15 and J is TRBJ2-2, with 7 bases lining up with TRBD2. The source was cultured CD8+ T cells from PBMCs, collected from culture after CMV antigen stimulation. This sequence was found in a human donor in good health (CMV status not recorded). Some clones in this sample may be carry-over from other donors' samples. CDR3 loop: CATSREAGEEGELFF. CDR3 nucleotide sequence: TGTGCCACCAGCAGAGAGGCGGGGGAGGAGGGGGAGCTGTTTTTT.